The 27 T cell receptor beta chains reported below all come from one sample, sequenced in a study of Ad26.COV2.S vaccination and SARS-CoV-2 variants. Documented treatment: about 20 received Ad26.COV2.S at low or high dose, single or two shots; about 5 received placebo; per-sample allocation not given. Each sample was drawn 63 days after the first injection (of vaccine or placebo). Some clones are missing from TCRdb's copy, which holds only in-frame ones; the method was immunoSEQ multiplex PCR. The data show roughly 250,000 clones, around 85% seen once. This specimen consisted of peripheral blood, obtained in a trial of Ad26.COV2.S vaccine versus placebo. The origin of the receptors is a person between 18 and 60 years old who received the Ad26.COV2.S COVID-19 vaccine or a placebo.

The rearrangement links TRBV5-1 to TRBJ1-2; 8 bases agree with TRBD1. V gave up 0 bases and J gave up 7 bases; unmatched junction bases: 2. The CDR3 has 13 amino acids. Germline loops: CDR1 SGHRS, CDR2 YFSETQ. The CDR3 here is CASSLVRGLGYTF. For the CDR3, the DNA is TGCGCCAGCAGCTTGGTCAGGGGGCTTGGCTACACCTTC.

The chain employs TRBV5-6 and TRBJ2-7; tentatively, D is TRBD1 (6 bases). The V end was cut by 2 bases, the J end by 5 bases, with 14 bases between. Looked up from germline, CDR1 is SGHDT and CDR2 is YYEEEE. The CDR3 runs to 14 residues. This chain's CDR3 is CASSLLTGTNEQYV. CDR3 coding DNA: TGTGCCAGCAGCTTATTAACAGGGACGAACGAGCAGTACGTC.

For the CDR3, the DNA is TGCAGCGGCACAGGGGGTCTGGCAGATACGCAGTATTTT. It is translated as CSGTGGLADTQYF. The chain recombines TRBV29-1 with TRBJ2-3; 8 bases map to TRBD1. CDR1 and CDR2 from the germline V gene are SQVTM and ANQGSEA. The length of the CDR3 is 13 residues. Trimming at V came to 7 bases and at J to 4 bases, leaving 7 bases not matched to a gene.

This chain uses TRBV5-1 with TRBJ2-5, with 9 bases fitting TRBD2. The CDR3 extends over 15 amino acids. Losses at the gene ends were 4 bases for V and 3 bases for J; bases not matched to a gene: 7. Germline V gene lookup returns CDR1 SGHRS and CDR2 YFSETQ. The CDR3, as DNA: TGCGCCAGCAGCCCAGCGGGGGGCCCGGAAGAGACCCAGTACTTC. Translating it yields CASSPAGGPEETQYF. Variable domain in full (rest from reference TRBV5-1 and TRBJ2-5): KAGVTQTPRYLIKTRGQQVTLSCSPISGHRSVSWYQQTPGQGLQFLFEYFSETQRNKGNFPGRFSGRQFSNSRSEMNVSTLELGDSALYLCASSPAGGPEETQYFGPGTRLLVL.

Points on this clone: The sample has other DNA sequences that encode this CDR3 too. The genes are TRBV30 and TRBJ1-5, with TRBD1 as a possible D gene (6 bases). This CDR3 has 13 residues. Germline V gene sequence: CDR1 GTSNPN, CDR2 SVGIG (reference sequence). Trimming pared 3 bases from V and 4 bases from J, leaving 10 bases between. The CDR3 region has the DNA TGTGCCTGGAGCCTACAGGGAAATCAGCCCCAGCATTTT. Translating gives CAWSLQGNQPQHF.

This clone was seen only once. This chain uses TRBV12-3 or TRBV12-4 with TRBJ1-4; D is unresolved. V lost 7 bases and J lost 11, with 14 bases in between. The CDR3 consists of 12 residues. The CDR3 loop is CASNSVPGKLFF. The CDR3, as DNA: TGTGCCAGCAACAGTGTCCCGGGGAAACTGTTTTTT.

This sequence joins TRBV5-6 and TRBJ2-5; 9 bases align to TRBD1. The CDR3 is made up of 16 amino acids. Germline values: CDR1 SGHDT, CDR2 YYEEEE. V shed 2 bases and J 2 bases; nucleotides not matched to a gene: 7. The CDR3: CASSFFWDRAQETQYF. The CDR3 DNA reads TGTGCCAGCAGCTTTTTTTGGGACAGGGCTCAAGAGACCCAGTACTTC.

This chain uses TRBV4-1 with TRBJ1-3, with D hard to call. The CDR3 covers 16 residues. Trimming removed 3 bases from V and 0 bases from J, with 12 bases in between. Germline loops: CDR1 MGHRA, CDR2 YSYEKL. This CDR3 is CASSQEGLSSGNTIYF. Written as DNA, the CDR3 is TGCGCCAGCAGCCAGGAGGGCCTCTCCTCTGGAAACACCATATATTTT.

This chain connects TRBV5-1 to TRBJ2-3; D perhaps matches TRBD1 (5 bases). V lost 0 bases, J lost 3 bases, and 8 bases lay in between. The germline V gene encodes CDR1 SGHRS and CDR2 YFSETQ. The CDR3 is made up of 14 amino acids. CDR3 DNA: TGCGCCAGCAGCTTGGGACAGAGAACAGATACGCAGTATTTT. Translated, it gives CASSLGQRTDTQYF.

CDR3 nucleotides: TGTGCCAGCTCACCGACCGGGACTACCCCCCACGAGCAGTACGTC. It codes for CASSPTGTTPHEQYV. The chain couples TRBV18 to TRBJ2-7, with 7 positions matching TRBD2. The CDR3 runs 15 residues. Germline loops: CDR1 KGHSH, CDR2 LQKENI. With V trimmed by 3 bases and J by 5 bases, 10 bases remained unmatched.

This clone has a handful of counts. The rearrangement joins TRBV19 to TRBJ1-2; tentatively, D is TRBD1 (6 bases). V was trimmed by 6 bases and J by 1 base, leaving 9 bases between them. This CDR3 spans 13 amino acids. Germline-derived CDR1 and CDR2 are LNHDA and SQIVND (reference sequence). Here the CDR3 reads CASRDSDNYGYTF. The CDR3 nucleotides read TGTGCCAGTAGGGACAGCGATAACTATGGCTACACCTTC.

The gene calls are TRBV5-6 and TRBJ2-2; D remains ambiguous. The CDR3 extends over 13 amino acids. Germline values: CDR1 SGHDT, CDR2 YYEEEE. Trimming took off 0 bases at V and 4 bases at J, with 4 bases between the two ends. CDR3 bases: TGTGCCAGCAGCTTGGTGGCCACCGGGGAGCTGTTTTTT. Residues: CASSLVATGELFF.

This chain joins TRBV6-4 and TRBJ2-3; D may be TRBD2 (6 bases). The CDR3 consists of 15 residues. Deletions cut 3 bases from V and 2 bases from J, with 12 bases between. Germline V gene lookup returns CDR1 MRHNA and CDR2 SNTAGT. DNA for the CDR3: TGTGCCAGCAGTGAGGCCCGGGAGCCCACAGATACGCAGTATTTT. This sequence encodes CASSEAREPTDTQYF.

The chain couples TRBV3-1 (or the pseudogene TRBV3-2) to TRBJ2-5; TRBD1 matches 8 bases. CDR1 LGHDT and CDR2 YNNKEL come from the germline V gene (reference sequence). Trimming removed 4 bases from V and 5 bases from J; junction bases left unmatched: 6. The length of the CDR3 is 14 residues. CDR3 nucleotide sequence: TGTGCCAGCAGCCTCCGGACAGGGCGGGAGACCCAGTACTTC. Translation: CASSLRTGRETQYF.

The chain joins TRBV27 to TRBJ1-1, with 7 nucleotides matching TRBD1. With 8 bases clipped from V and 0 bases from J, the junction kept 3 bases outside the gene matches. Germline values: CDR1 MNHEY, CDR2 SMNVEV (reference sequence). The CDR3 covers 13 residues. CDR3 nucleotides: TGTGCCAGCGGAGGGGGCGTGAACACTGAAGCTTTCTTT. This encodes CASGGGVNTEAFF.

There are a few counts of this clone. The chain links TRBV2 to TRBJ1-5; tentatively, D is TRBD1 (5 bases). CDR1 SNHLY and CDR2 FYNNEI come from the germline V gene. The CDR3 covers 15 residues. Trimming left V 5 bases short and J 0 bases short, with 11 bases between. CDR3 in DNA: TGTGCCAGCAGTACAGGCCCCCTTAGCAATCAGCCCCAGCATTTT. It translates to CASSTGPLSNQPQHF.

The rearrangement joins TRBV7-2 to TRBJ2-5; maybe TRBD2 (6 bases). The CDR3 is made up of 15 amino acids. The germline V and J ends were trimmed by 5 bases and 5 bases, with 18 bases remaining between them. The V gene's germline CDR1 is SGHTA and CDR2 FQGNSA. The CDR3 loop reads CASSPSGSRRETQYF. DNA of the CDR3: TGTGCCAGCAGCCCAAGCGGGTCACGCCGGGAGACCCAGTACTTC.

The chain links TRBV6-2 or TRBV6-3 to TRBJ2-7; TRBD1 matches at 12 bases. Germline V gene sequence: CDR1 MNHEY, CDR2 SVGEGT. The CDR3 has 16 residues. Trimming removed 6 bases from V and 1 base from J; junction bases left unmatched: 7. The CDR3 region is CASSLGTGGRSYEQYF. DNA for the CDR3: TGTGCCAGCAGCCTCGGGACAGGGGGCAGATCCTACGAGCAGTACTTC.

CDR3 residues: CASSPREGYSTEAFF. The CDR3 DNA sequence: TGTGCCAGCTCACCCCGGGAGGGATACAGCACTGAAGCTTTCTTT. The gene calls are TRBV18 and TRBJ1-1; unclear D gene. The CDR3 consists of 15 residues. Germline CDR1 reads KGHSH; CDR2 reads LQKENI. Trimming took 3 bases from V and 4 from J, leaving 15 bases between them.

The chain uses TRBV5-1 and TRBJ2-3; TRBD2 matches at 12 bases. This CDR3 spans 16 amino acids. After removal of 4 bases from V and 4 bases from J, the junction contained 7 bases not matched to a gene. Germline assignment: CDR1 SGHRS and CDR2 YFSETQ. CDR3 nucleotides: TGCGCCAGCAGCCCCCGAACTAGCGGGGGGCCAGATACGCAGTATTTT. It yields the protein CASSPRTSGGPDTQYF.

This chain links TRBV9 with TRBJ2-2, with a weak D call TRBD1 (6 bases). The CDR3 is 14 amino acids. V dropped 6 bases and J dropped 2 bases, with 11 bases sitting between them. Germline V CDR1 and CDR2: SGDLS, YYNGEE. CDR3 in amino acids: CASTKDSNTGELFF. CDR3 in DNA: TGTGCCAGCACCAAGGACAGTAACACCGGGGAGCTGTTTTTT.

Turning to this clone: A much larger clone lies a single base off, so this may be a read error. V and J are TRBV5-6 and TRBJ2-2, with D possibly TRBD2 on 5 matching bases. The V gene lost 1 base and the J gene lost 6 bases, with 7 bases spanning the gap. This CDR3 has 13 amino acids. From germline, CDR1 is SGHDT and CDR2 YYEEEE. CDR3 residues: CASSLPGAGELFF. The CDR3 DNA reads as TGTGCCAGCAGCTTGCCCGGGGCCGGGGAGCTGTTTTTT.

The rearrangement uses TRBV7-9 and TRBJ2-1; TRBD2 matches at 12 bases. With 3 bases clipped from V and 0 bases from J, the junction kept 9 bases outside the gene matches. Germline V gene data show CDR1 as SEHNR and CDR2 as FQNEAQ (reference sequence). This CDR3 spans 19 amino acids. The CDR3 bases are TGTGCCAGCAGCTTCGGGCTAGCGGGAGGGTTTAGCTCCTACAATGAGCAGTTCTTC. It encodes CASSFGLAGGFSSYNEQFF.

This clone was recorded a few times. The genes are TRBV6-1 and TRBJ1-5; D not certain. The CDR3 is made up of 16 amino acids. The V gene lost 2 bases and the J gene lost 0 bases, with 11 bases spanning the gap. Germline assignment: CDR1 MNHNS and CDR2 SASEGT. The CDR3 nucleotides read TGTGCCAGCAGTGAAATGGGGAACCCTAGCAATCAGCCCCAGCATTTT. Its protein product is CASSEMGNPSNQPQHF.

The rearrangement joins TRBV12-5 to TRBJ2-6; D tentatively fits TRBD1 or TRBD2 (5 bases each). V was pared by 6 bases and J by 2 bases, with 29 bases between. The CDR3 consists of 21 residues. Germline assignment: CDR1 LGHNT and CDR2 FRNRAP. CDR3 protein: CASGMGPRDFGGNAGANVLTF. The CDR3 region has the DNA TGTGCTAGTGGGATGGGACCGCGTGACTTCGGAGGTAACGCTGGGGCCAACGTCCTGACTTTC. Together with reference TRBV12-5 and TRBJ2-6, the CDR3 gives the full variable domain: DARVTQTPRHKVTEMGQEVTMRCQPILGHNTVFWYRQTMMQGLELLAYFRNRAPLDDSGMPKDRFSAEMPDATLATLKIQPSEPRDSAVYFCASGMGPRDFGGNAGANVLTFGAGSRLTVL.

The chain couples TRBV12-5 to TRBJ2-1; 8 nucleotides agree with TRBD2. This CDR3 has 19 amino acids. Germline trimming cut 0 bases from V and 2 bases from J; bases unmatched to any gene: 12. CDR1 is LGHNT and CDR2 is FRNRAP in the germline V gene. CDR3 sequence (DNA): TGTGCTAGTGGTTTGGTACTCGCGGGGGGCAAAAGAACCTACAATGAGCAGTTCTTC. It is translated as CASGLVLAGGKRTYNEQFF. Based on the CDR3 plus reference TRBV12-5 and TRBJ2-1, the full variable domain is DARVTQTPRHKVTEMGQEVTMRCQPILGHNTVFWYRQTMMQGLELLAYFRNRAPLDDSGMPKDRFSAEMPDATLATLKIQPSEPRDSAVYFCASGLVLAGGKRTYNEQFFGPGTRLTVL.

The chain links TRBV5-1 to TRBJ2-3; 8 bases agree with TRBD2. This CDR3 contains 16 residues. V trimming: 1 base; J trimming: 0 bases; junction bases outside the gene matches: 4. Germline-derived CDR1 and CDR2 are SGHRS and YFSETQ. CDR3 DNA: TGCGCCAGCAGCTTGATAGCGGGGCCGAGCACAGATACGCAGTATTTT. Encoded protein: CASSLIAGPSTDTQYF.